One T cell receptor (beta chain) is described in this entry. Its antigen remains unknown. V gave up 6 bases and J gave up 6 bases; unmatched junction bases: 1. The V gene's germline CDR1 is KGHSH and CDR2 LQKENI. The CDR3 loop spans 13 amino acids. The data belong to a study of OX40 agonist ivuxolimab in advanced cancers. The overall study: Partial responses occurred in three patients (one hepatocellular carcinoma, two cutaneous melanoma). Study-level results: Partly responding patients at 0.1-3.0 mg/kg showed some of the smallest clonal expansion.

Measured with immunoSEQ multiplex PCR; TCRdb has only the in-frame clones, and not every one. The sample consists of around 70,000 clones, roughly 80% of them appearing once. This specimen was CD4+ or CD8+ T cells sorted from blood, taken in a trial of the OX40 agonist ivuxolimab. V is TRBV18 and J is TRBJ2-2; 10 bases are a match to TRBD2. The clonotype was recovered from an adult with an advanced solid tumor such as melanoma, head and neck, liver or kidney cancer. The CDR3 region is CASSSGRAGELFF. The CDR3 DNA reads as TGTGCCAGCTCCAGCGGGAGGGCCGGGGAGCTGTTTTTT.